Following are 21 T cell receptor beta chains from one sample sequenced in a study of shared clonotypes between healthy human individuals. Profiled with immunoSEQ multiplex PCR; TCRdb holds only in-frame clones, not every one. Among about 2.1 million clones listed, around 93% were seen once. CD45RO-negative CD8 cells positively selected for CCR7 made up the naive population, which excluded terminally differentiated effector memory CD45RA+ cells. Sequencing was performed on naive CD8+ T cells from PBMCs. The origin of the receptors is a man aged 18 to 30 in good health. Some clones in this sample may be carry-over from other donors' samples.

This clone is a singleton in its sample. The chain links TRBV4-3 to TRBJ2-7, with a tentative D call TRBD2 (6 bases). The V end lost 1 base, the J end lost 6 bases, and 13 bases lay between the germline ends. Germline CDR1 reads LGHNA; CDR2 reads YSLEER. The CDR3 covers 14 residues. The DNA of the CDR3 is TGCGCCAGCAGCCAAGGCAAACTGCGGGGCGAGCAGTACTTC. Encoded protein: CASSQGKLRGEQYF.

This clone was recorded once. The chain couples TRBV7-2 to TRBJ2-1; 9 nucleotides match TRBD1. The V segment lost 5 bases and the J segment 7 bases; nucleotides outside the gene matches: 6. Germline CDR1 and CDR2: SGHTA and FQGNSA. The CDR3 spans 14 residues. CDR3 region: CASSDTGQGNEQFF. The CDR3 DNA is TGTGCCAGCAGCGATACGGGACAGGGTAATGAGCAGTTCTTC.

The rearrangement links TRBV19 to TRBJ1-1; D is perhaps TRBD1 (6 bases). The V end was cut by 6 bases, the J end by 5 bases, with 16 bases between. This CDR3 contains 14 residues. Germline values: CDR1 LNHDA, CDR2 SQIVND (reference sequence). For the CDR3, the DNA is TGTGCCAGTAGAACCTCAGGGGAAGGGACTGAAGCTTTCTTT. This codes for CASRTSGEGTEAFF.

Concerning this clone: Distinct nucleotide sequences in the sample also encode this CDR3. This sequence joins TRBV11-2 and TRBJ2-1; no clear D gene. The CDR3 sequence is 13 residues long. V lost 0 bases to trimming and J lost 5 bases, with 5 bases between them. Germline CDR1 reads SGHAT; CDR2 reads FQNNGV. The CDR3 coding sequence is TGTGCCAGCAGCTTAGAACTAAACAATGAGCAGTTCTTC. This gives the protein CASSLELNNEQFF.

This CDR3 is CSVETGQGPSYNEQFF. The DNA of the CDR3 is TGCAGCGTCGAGACGGGACAGGGGCCTTCCTACAATGAGCAGTTCTTC. V is TRBV29-1 and J is TRBJ2-1, with 10 bases identical to TRBD1. V lost 6 bases to trimming and J lost 1 base; unmatched junction nucleotides: 9. Germline values: CDR1 SQVTM, CDR2 ANQGSEA. The CDR3 spans 16 residues.

The rearrangement joins TRBV7-8 to TRBJ2-5, with TRBD2 as a possible D gene (6 bases). Trimming took 5 bases from V and 2 from J, leaving 18 bases between them. The CDR3 contains 16 residues. Looked up from germline, CDR1 is SGHVS and CDR2 is FQNEAQ. The CDR3 DNA sequence: TGTGCCAGCAGCAACCGGACTATAACGGCACAAGAGACCCAGTACTTC. Translating gives CASSNRTITAQETQYF.

This clone was observed a single time. The chain couples TRBV29-1 to TRBJ2-1; 8 bases are shared with TRBD2. The CDR3 is 14 residues long. Germline V CDR1 and CDR2: SQVTM, ANQGSEA. The junction had 6 bases not matched to a gene; V was cut back by 4 bases and J by 4 bases. CDR3 sequence: CSVVETSGYNEQFF. The CDR3 DNA reads as TGCAGCGTTGTTGAAACTAGCGGATACAATGAGCAGTTCTTC.

CDR3 nucleotide sequence: TGTGCCAGCAGCTTGGATGTCAGGGTGTGGGAGCAGTACTTC. The encoded protein is CASSLDVRVWEQYF. The rearrangement joins TRBV5-5 to TRBJ2-7, with a weak D call TRBD1 (5 bases). This CDR3 has 14 amino acids. Germline V CDR1 and CDR2: SGHKS, YYEKEE (reference sequence). The germline V and J ends were trimmed by 0 bases and 7 bases, with 14 bases remaining between them.

This clone showed up just once. The rearrangement uses TRBV19 and TRBJ1-1; no reliable D call. V was cut by 6 bases and J by 4 bases, with 15 bases left in between. Germline V gene lookup returns CDR1 LNHDA and CDR2 SQIVND (reference sequence). CDR3 length equals 14 residues. This CDR3 is CASSPFVSGTEAFF. The CDR3 nucleotides are TGTGCCAGTAGCCCATTCGTCTCTGGCACTGAAGCTTTCTTT.

CDR3 loop: CASTGYRFYGYTF. CDR3 bases: TGTGCCAGCACGGGGTATCGTTTCTATGGCTACACCTTC. The J gene is TRBJ1-2, the V gene TRBV9; D ambiguous. The V gene's germline CDR1 is SGDLS and CDR2 YYNGEE. The CDR3 contains 13 residues. V lost 6 bases and J lost 4, with 13 bases in between.

This chain joins TRBV27 and TRBJ2-7; D possibly matches TRBD1 or TRBD2 (5 bases each). Per the germline V gene, CDR1 is MNHEY and CDR2 is SMNVEV (reference sequence). Between the trimmed V and J ends, which lost 8 bases and 2 bases, there was a span of 16 bases. This CDR3 comprises 14 residues. The CDR3: CASFSLGDTYEQYF. The CDR3 nucleotides are TGTGCCAGCTTCTCCCTGGGGGATACCTACGAGCAGTACTTC.

The gene calls are TRBV5-1 and TRBJ1-4, with TRBD1 as a possible D gene (6 bases). Between the trimmed V and J ends, which lost 0 bases and 8 bases, there was a span of 11 bases. The CDR3 is 14 amino acids. In germline, CDR1 is SGHRS, CDR2 YFSETQ. The CDR3 DNA sequence: TGCGCCAGCAGCTTGGACAGGGTTGGCGAAAAACTGTTTTTT. This encodes CASSLDRVGEKLFF. The full variable domain, rest sourced from reference TRBV5-1 and TRBJ1-4, is KAGVTQTPRYLIKTRGQQVTLSCSPISGHRSVSWYQQTPGQGLQFLFEYFSETQRNKGNFPGRFSGRQFSNSRSEMNVSTLELGDSALYLCASSLDRVGEKLFFGSGTQLSVL.

CDR3 loop: CASSTRATSTDTQYF. The CDR3 nucleotides are TGTGCCAGTAGCACCCGGGCTACTAGCACAGATACGCAGTATTTT. This rearrangement joins TRBV19 to TRBJ2-3; D uncertain. Germline assignment: CDR1 LNHDA and CDR2 SQIVND (reference sequence). V lost 6 bases and J 0 bases, leaving 13 bases between the germline ends. The CDR3 has 15 residues. The complete variable domain, with remaining parts taken from reference TRBV19 and TRBJ2-3, reads DGGITQSPKYLFRKEGQNVTLSCEQNLNHDAMYWYRQDPGQGLRLIYYSQIVNDFQKGDIAEGYSVSREKKESFPLTVTSAQKNPTAFYLCASSTRATSTDTQYFGPGTRLTVL.

As to this clone: Other DNA sequences in this sample translate to the same CDR3. The chain recombines TRBV2 with TRBJ2-7; TRBD1 agrees at 7 bases. V was pared by 7 bases and J by 2 bases, with 2 bases of the junction left unmatched. The CDR3 extends over 12 amino acids. Germline CDR1 reads SNHLY; CDR2 reads FYNNEI. The chain's CDR3 is CASTGTAYEQYF. For the CDR3, the DNA is TGTGCCAGCACTGGGACAGCCTACGAGCAGTACTTC.

The chain joins TRBV9 to TRBJ1-3, with D possibly matching TRBD1 (6 bases). Germline values: CDR1 SGDLS, CDR2 YYNGEE. V was cut by 5 bases and J by 8 bases, with 8 bases left in between. The CDR3 contains 11 residues. CDR3 sequence: CASRRGDTIYF. CDR3 DNA: TGTGCCAGCAGAAGGGGGGACACCATATATTTT.

A remark on this clone: A read error may account for a junction end that differs from germline. The chain employs TRBV27 and TRBJ2-7, with TRBD2 matching over 9 bases. The germline V gene has CDR1 MNHEY and CDR2 SMNVEV (reference sequence). The CDR3 covers 13 residues. CDR3 in amino acids: CASSLSSSGSMNF. The CDR3 DNA reads as TGTGCCAGCAGTTTATCGAGTAGCGGGAGTATGAACTTC.

The chain is built from TRBV6-5 and TRBJ2-7; D is perhaps TRBD1 (7 bases). The V end lost 5 bases, the J end lost 2 bases, and 16 bases lay between the germline ends. The CDR3 is 15 residues long. Per germline, CDR1 MNHEY and CDR2 SVGAGI. CDR3 sequence: CASSQSTGTPYEQYF. The CDR3 DNA reads as TGTGCCAGCAGTCAATCGACAGGGACTCCCTACGAGCAGTACTTC.

The J gene is TRBJ2-1, the V gene TRBV28, with 12 bases identical to TRBD2. CDR1 is MDHEN, CDR2 SYDVKM, per germline. The CDR3 covers 17 residues. The J segment lost 5 bases and the V segment lost 6 bases, leaving 11 bases of the junction unmatched. The CDR3 here is CASRPAGTSGRHNEQFF. The CDR3 DNA follows: TGTGCCAGCAGACCTGCCGGGACTAGCGGGCGACACAATGAGCAGTTCTTC.

The rearrangement links TRBV30 to TRBJ2-3, with 7 nucleotides matching TRBD1. Looked up from germline, CDR1 is GTSNPN and CDR2 is SVGIG (reference sequence). This CDR3 spans 14 amino acids. The V segment lost 3 bases and the J segment 3 bases; nucleotides outside the gene matches: 6. The CDR3 DNA sequence: TGTGCCTGGAGCCCGGGACAGAGAACAGATACGCAGTATTTT. It yields the protein CAWSPGQRTDTQYF.

In this sample, this clone turned up once. V is TRBV28 and J is TRBJ1-2, with TRBD1 as a possible D gene (6 bases). CDR3 length equals 14 residues. CDR1 is MDHEN and CDR2 is SYDVKM in the germline V gene. V lost 3 bases and J 6 bases, leaving 14 bases between the germline ends. The CDR3 region is CASSLPRGLNGYTF. DNA of the CDR3: TGTGCCAGCAGTTTGCCCCGGGGGCTTAATGGCTACACCTTC.

The count of this clone is one. V gene TRBV7-3 combines with J gene TRBJ2-1; the match to TRBD2 covers 7 bases. Germline trimming cut 2 bases from V and 10 bases from J; bases unmatched to any gene: 11. Per germline, CDR1 SGHTA and CDR2 FQGTGA. CDR3 length equals 15 residues. As DNA, the CDR3 is TGTGCCAGCAGCTTATGGTCTAGCGGAGAGCGGGAGCAGTTCTTC. Translated, it gives CASSLWSSGEREQFF.